The rows below give T cell receptor beta chains drawn from one sample of a study of response to subunit inactivated influenza vaccine. TCRdb redid the calling of the RT-PCR reads with MiXCR, one entry per CDR3 protein. Here the sample spans about 540,000 distinct CDR3 sequences, under 30% being singletons. The same data also went into a second study, on T cells expressing NK-cell markers.

The input for sequencing was CD4+ T cells sorted from PBMCs, taken about 13 days after vaccination. The receptors stem from a man in his fifties who received an inactivated influenza vaccine. CDR3s include the opening cysteine and the closing phenylalanine or tryptophan. A D gene is named only where the DNA matches it firmly. Clone size appears in some rows only: once, few, many, or a class for an expanded clone.

V	D	length	J	size	DNA	CDR3
TRBV14	NA	15	TRBJ2-2	NA	TGTGCCAGCAGCCTCCGGGACTGGAACACCGGGGAGCTGTTTTTT	CASSLRDWNTGELFF
TRBV5-1	NA	13	TRBJ1-6	NA	TGCGCCAGCAGCTTGGTGTCAGAGTCGGCCCTCCACTTT	CASSLVSESALHF
TRBV7-2	NA	13	TRBJ1-4	NA	TGTGCCAGCAGTTCCAGCCCTGGAGGAAAACTGTTTTTT	CASSSSPGGKLFF
TRBV6-5	NA	14	TRBJ1-5	few	TGTGCCAGCAGTTACGGCAGGGGATATCAGCCCCAGCATTTT	CASSYGRGYQPQHF
TRBV6-5	NA	13	TRBJ2-3	NA	TGTGCCAGCAGTTACTCTCGGGAAACTACGCAGTATTTT	CASSYSRETTQYF
TRBV11-2	NA	14	TRBJ2-6	NA	TGTGCCAGCAGCTTACAAAGAGGGGCCAACGTCCTGACTTTC	CASSLQRGANVLTF
TRBV9	TRBD2	17	TRBJ2-3	NA	TGTGCCAGCAGCGTAGAATTGGCGGGAGGGAGCACAGATACGCAGTATTTT	CASSVELAGGSTDTQYF
TRBV7-2	NA	13	TRBJ2-1	few	TGTGCCAGCAGCATCGGACAGCCCAATGAGCAGTTCTTC	CASSIGQPNEQFF
TRBV5-1	NA	15	TRBJ2-5	NA	TGCGCCAGCAGCTTAAACGGGATCGGAGGAGAGACCCAGTACTTC	CASSLNGIGGETQYF
TRBV29-1	TRBD1	14	TRBJ2-3	NA	TGCAGCGTTGAACGGGGACAGGGGGCTGATACGCAGTATTTT	CSVERGQGADTQYF
TRBV2	NA	14	TRBJ1-2	NA	TGTGCCAGCAGAACTAGATTCGGACTAGGCGTCTACACCTTC	CASRTRFGLGVYTF
TRBV9	NA	15	TRBJ2-7	few	TGTGCCAGCAGCGTAGACCCGGACACCAAAACGGAGCAGTACTTC	CASSVDPDTKTEQYF
TRBV20-1	TRBD1	14	TRBJ2-3	few	TGCAGTGCAGGACCGACAGGGGGCACAGATACGCAGTATTTT	CSAGPTGGTDTQYF
TRBV20-1	NA	12	TRBJ2-7	few	TGCAGTGCTAGCTCCAGCTCCTACGAGCAGTACTTC	CSASSSSYEQYF
TRBV20-1	NA	14	TRBJ2-2	many	TGCAGTGCTGGCACAATTCAAAGGATCGGGGAGCTGTTTTTT	CSAGTIQRIGELFF
TRBV9	NA	15	TRBJ1-1	few	TGTGCCAGCAGCCCACTGCAAGGTCTCCCTTATGAAGCTTTCTTT	CASSPLQGLPYEAFF
TRBV6-2/TRBV6-3	TRBD1	14	TRBJ1-6	few	TGTGCCAGCAGGGAGAGACAGGGTCGTTCACCCCTCCACTTT	CASRERQGRSPLHF
TRBV7-2	NA	15	TRBJ2-2	few	TGTGCCAGCAGCTTAGTTGGGGGCCCCACCGGGGAGCTGTTTTTT	CASSLVGGPTGELFF